This TCR beta chain stems from a study of T cell clonality in common variable immunodeficiency. Notes on the study in general: Reportedly, TCR beta sequences from common variable immunodeficiency showed fewer deletions and N-nucleotide insertions.

Control and CVID samples contributed equal amounts of genomic DNA. Assay used: immunoSEQ multiplex PCR; TCRdb lists only in-frame clones, some missing. The sample shows roughly 7,400 clones, none of them appearing just once. Trimming took 1 base from V and 3 from J, leaving 7 bases between them. Germline values: CDR1 SGDLS, CDR2 YYNGEE. This CDR3 has 13 residues. Many counts were recorded for this clone. Its antigen is still unknown. The CDR3 end is not reached by the read, which stops 3 residues before it; the germline J gene fills it in. CVID subjects had received replacement immunoglobulin for at least one year.

The chain recombines TRBV9 with TRBJ1-1; no clear D. This sequence originates from a human donor with common variable immunodeficiency. Material for sequencing was peripheral blood mononuclear cells. CDR3 DNA, as far as it was read: TGTGCCAGCAGCGTAAGCCAGGACACTGAA. Translation gives CASSVSQDTE. In full, the CDR3 is CASSVSQDTEAFF.